Given below is one T cell receptor (beta chain) in context. CDR1 is MNHEY, CDR2 SVGAGI, per germline. The V end was cut by 6 bases, the J end by 10 bases, with 22 bases between. The CDR3 is made up of 15 amino acids. Only in-frame clones appear in the TCRdb table, and some are missing; sequencing was by immunoSEQ multiplex PCR. The repertoire holds a few hundred thousand clones, with over 75% as singletons. This sample is drawn from a study of blood T cell repertoires in COVID-19. Whole-study context: The United States, Italy and Spain were the sources of the acute and convalescent COVID-19 samples.

The clonotype originates from a woman aged 30 to 39 with acute or convalescent COVID-19. The chain links TRBV6-5 to TRBJ1-3; TRBD1 is a possible D gene (6 bases). Sequencing input: peripheral blood. This CDR3 reads CASRGTNLLLETIYF. CDR3 nucleotide sequence: TGTGCCAGCAGGGGGACAAACCTCTTATTGGAGACCATATATTTT.